This T cell receptor (beta chain) emerged from a study of CD8 T cells in ankylosing spondylitis. Study-wide results and caveats: Peripheral blood samples showed relatively rare disease-linked clones, and these clones were CD8+. Some of these motif variants have turned up before, in reports on reactive arthritis synovial fluid and blood.

The CDR3 is made up of 14 amino acids. V lost 6 bases to trimming and J lost 0 bases, with 11 bases between them. Germline-derived CDR1 and CDR2 are LNHDA and SQIVND (reference sequence). The TCR beta libraries were generated through quantitative 5'-RACE incorporating molecular barcodes. TCRdb recomputed calls from the 5' RACE reads with MiXCR, one row per CDR3 protein. Among about 360,000 distinct CDR3 sequences listed, under 15% were seen once. Concerning this clonotype: Its antigen is unidentified.

The chain employs TRBV19 and TRBJ1-1; tentatively, D is TRBD1 (6 bases). The specimen was blood, either unsorted or a sorted T cell fraction (not recorded which). The clonotype comes from a male donor with ankylosing spondylitis or in good health (not recorded which). The CDR3 DNA sequence: TGTGCCAGTAGATTCAGGGGCATGAACACTGAAGCTTTCTTT. Translation: CASRFRGMNTEAFF.